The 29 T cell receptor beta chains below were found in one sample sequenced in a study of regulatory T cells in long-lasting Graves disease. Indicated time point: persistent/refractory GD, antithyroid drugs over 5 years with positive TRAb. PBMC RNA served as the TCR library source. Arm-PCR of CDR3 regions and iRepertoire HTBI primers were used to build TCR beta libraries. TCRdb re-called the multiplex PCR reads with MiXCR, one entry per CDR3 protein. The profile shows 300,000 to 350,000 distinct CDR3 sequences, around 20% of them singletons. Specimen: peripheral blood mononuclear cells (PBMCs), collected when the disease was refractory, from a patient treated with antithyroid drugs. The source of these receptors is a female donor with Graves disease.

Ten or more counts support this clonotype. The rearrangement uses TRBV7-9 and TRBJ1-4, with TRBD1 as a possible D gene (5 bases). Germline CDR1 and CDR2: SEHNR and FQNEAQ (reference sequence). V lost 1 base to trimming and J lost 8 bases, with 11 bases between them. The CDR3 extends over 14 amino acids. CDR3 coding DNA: TGTGCCAGCAGCTTAGTGGGGACTTCAGAAAAACTGTTTTTT. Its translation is CASSLVGTSEKLFF.

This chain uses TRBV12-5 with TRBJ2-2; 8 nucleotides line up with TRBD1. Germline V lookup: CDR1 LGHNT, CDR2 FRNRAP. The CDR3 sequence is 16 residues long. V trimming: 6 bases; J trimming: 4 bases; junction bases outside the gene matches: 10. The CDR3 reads CASGPEDREVTGELFF. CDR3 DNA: TGTGCTAGTGGCCCGGAGGACAGGGAGGTCACCGGGGAGCTGTTTTTT.

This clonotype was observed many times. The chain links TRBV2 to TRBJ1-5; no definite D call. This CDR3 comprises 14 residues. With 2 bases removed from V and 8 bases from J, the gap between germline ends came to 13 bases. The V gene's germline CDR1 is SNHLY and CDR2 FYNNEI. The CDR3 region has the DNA TGTGCCAGCAGTGAACCGGGGAGGACTAAGCCCCAGCATTTT. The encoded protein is CASSEPGRTKPQHF. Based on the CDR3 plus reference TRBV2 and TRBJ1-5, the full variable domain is EPEVTQTPSHQVTQMGQEVILRCVPISNHLYFYWYRQILGQKVEFLVSFYNNEISEKSEIFDDQFSVERPDGSNFTLKIRSTKLEDSAMYFCASSEPGRTKPQHFGDGTRLSIL.

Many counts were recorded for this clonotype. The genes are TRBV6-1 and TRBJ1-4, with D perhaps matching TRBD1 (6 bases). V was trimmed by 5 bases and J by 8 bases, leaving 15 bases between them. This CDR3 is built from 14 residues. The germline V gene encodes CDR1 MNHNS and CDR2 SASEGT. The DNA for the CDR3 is TGTGCCAGCAGTAGCCCCGGGACATCAGAAAAACTGTTTTTT. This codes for CASSSPGTSEKLFF.

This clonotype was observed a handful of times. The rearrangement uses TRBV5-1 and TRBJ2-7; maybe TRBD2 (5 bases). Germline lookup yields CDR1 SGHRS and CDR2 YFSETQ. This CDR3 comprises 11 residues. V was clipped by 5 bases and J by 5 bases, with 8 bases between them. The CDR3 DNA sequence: TGCGCCAGCAGATCCGGGGACGAGCAGTACTTC. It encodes CASRSGDEQYF. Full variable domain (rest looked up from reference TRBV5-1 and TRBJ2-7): KAGVTQTPRYLIKTRGQQVTLSCSPISGHRSVSWYQQTPGQGLQFLFEYFSETQRNKGNFPGRFSGRQFSNSRSEMNVSTLELGDSALYLCASRSGDEQYFGPGTRLTVT.

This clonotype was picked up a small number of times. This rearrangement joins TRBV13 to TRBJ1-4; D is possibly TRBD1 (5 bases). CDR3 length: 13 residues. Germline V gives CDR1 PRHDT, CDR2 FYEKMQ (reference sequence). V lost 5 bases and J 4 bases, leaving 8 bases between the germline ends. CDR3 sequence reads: CASSIQGNEKLFF. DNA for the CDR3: TGTGCCAGCAGCATTCAGGGTAATGAAAAACTGTTTTTT.

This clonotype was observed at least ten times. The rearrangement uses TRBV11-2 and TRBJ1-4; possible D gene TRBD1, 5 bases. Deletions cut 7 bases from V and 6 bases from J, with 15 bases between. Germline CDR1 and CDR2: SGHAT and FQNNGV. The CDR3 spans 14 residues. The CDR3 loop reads CASKRGLGDEKLFF. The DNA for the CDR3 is TGTGCCAGCAAAAGGGGACTGGGCGATGAAAAACTGTTTTTT.

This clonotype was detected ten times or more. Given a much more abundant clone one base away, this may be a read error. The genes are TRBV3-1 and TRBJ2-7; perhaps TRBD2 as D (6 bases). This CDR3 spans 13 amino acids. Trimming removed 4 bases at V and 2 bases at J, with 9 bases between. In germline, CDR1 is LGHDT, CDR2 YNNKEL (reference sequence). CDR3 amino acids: CASSPRGAYEQYF. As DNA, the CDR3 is TGTGCCAGCAGCCCGCGGGGAGCCTACGAGCAGTACTTC.

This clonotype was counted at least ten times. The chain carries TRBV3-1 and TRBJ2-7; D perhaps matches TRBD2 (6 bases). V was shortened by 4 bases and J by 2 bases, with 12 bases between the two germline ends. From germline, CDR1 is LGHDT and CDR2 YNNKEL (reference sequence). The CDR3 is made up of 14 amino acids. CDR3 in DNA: TGTGCCAGCAGCCCCGGGACTGCCCCCTACGAGCAGTACTTC. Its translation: CASSPGTAPYEQYF.

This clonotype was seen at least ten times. In nucleotides, the CDR3 is TGTGCCAGCAGCCAAATGGGGAGCAATCAGCCCCAGCATTTT. This codes for CASSQMGSNQPQHF. This rearrangement joins TRBV3-1 to TRBJ1-5; D uncertain. Trimming took off 2 bases at V and 1 base at J, with 6 bases between the two ends. CDR1 and CDR2 from the germline V gene are LGHDT and YNNKEL (reference sequence). This CDR3 has 14 residues.

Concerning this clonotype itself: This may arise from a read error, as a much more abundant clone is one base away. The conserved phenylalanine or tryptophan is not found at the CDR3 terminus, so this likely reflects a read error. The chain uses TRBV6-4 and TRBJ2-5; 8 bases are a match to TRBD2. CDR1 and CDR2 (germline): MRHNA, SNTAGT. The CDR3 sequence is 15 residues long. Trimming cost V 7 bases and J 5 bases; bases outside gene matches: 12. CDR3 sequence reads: CASNHRGGAHETQYS. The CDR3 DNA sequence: TGTGCCAGCAACCACCGGGGGGGGGCCCACGAGACCCAGTACTCC.

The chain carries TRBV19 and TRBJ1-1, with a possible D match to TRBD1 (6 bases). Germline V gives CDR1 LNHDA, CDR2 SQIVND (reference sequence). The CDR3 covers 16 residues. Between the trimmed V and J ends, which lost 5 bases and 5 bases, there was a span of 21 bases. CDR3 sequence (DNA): TGTGCCAGTAGTCCCTTCGGGGGCAGGGGTACGACTGAAGCTTTCTTT. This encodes CASSPFGGRGTTEAFF.

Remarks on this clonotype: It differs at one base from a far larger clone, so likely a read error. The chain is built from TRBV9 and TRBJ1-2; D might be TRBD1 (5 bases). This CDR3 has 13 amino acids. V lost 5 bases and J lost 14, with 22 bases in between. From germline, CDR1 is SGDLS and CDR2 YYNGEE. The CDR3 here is CASSLRTDTEWTF. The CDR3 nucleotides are TGTGCCAGCAGTTTACGGACGGACACGGAGTGGACCTTC.

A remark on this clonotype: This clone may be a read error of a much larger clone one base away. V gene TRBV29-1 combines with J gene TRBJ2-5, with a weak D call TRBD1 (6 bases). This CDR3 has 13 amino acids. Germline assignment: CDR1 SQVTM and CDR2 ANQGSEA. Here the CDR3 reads CGVDTGLEETQYF. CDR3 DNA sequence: TGCGGCGTTGATACAGGGCTTGAGGAGACCCAGTACTTC.

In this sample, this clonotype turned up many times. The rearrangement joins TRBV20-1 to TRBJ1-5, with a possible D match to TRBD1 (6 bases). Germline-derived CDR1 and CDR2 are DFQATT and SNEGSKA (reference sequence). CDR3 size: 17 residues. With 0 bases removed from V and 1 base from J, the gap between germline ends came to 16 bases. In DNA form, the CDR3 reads TGCAGTGCTAGAGATTGGTCTAGGCAGGGGAGCAATCAGCCCCAGCATTTT. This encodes CSARDWSRQGSNQPQHF.

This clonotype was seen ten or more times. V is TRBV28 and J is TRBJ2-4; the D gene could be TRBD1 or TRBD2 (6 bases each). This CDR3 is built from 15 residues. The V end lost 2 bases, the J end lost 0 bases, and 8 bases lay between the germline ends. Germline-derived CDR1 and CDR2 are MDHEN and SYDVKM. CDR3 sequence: CASSLRGEAKNIQYF. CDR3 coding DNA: TGTGCCAGCAGTTTAAGGGGGGAAGCCAAAAACATTCAGTACTTC.

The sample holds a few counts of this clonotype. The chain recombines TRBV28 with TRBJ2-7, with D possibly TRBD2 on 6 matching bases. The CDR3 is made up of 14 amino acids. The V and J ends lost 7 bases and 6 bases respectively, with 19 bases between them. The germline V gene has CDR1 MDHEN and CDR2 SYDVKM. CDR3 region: CASTGLGGAGEQYF. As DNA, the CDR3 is TGTGCCAGCACCGGCCTGGGGGGAGCAGGCGAGCAGTACTTC. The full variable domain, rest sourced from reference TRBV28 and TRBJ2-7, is DVKVTQSSRYLVKRTGEKVFLECVQDMDHENMFWYRQDPGLGLRLIYFSYDVKMKEKGDIPEGYSVSREKKERFSLILESASTNQTSMYLCASTGLGGAGEQYFGPGTRLTVT.

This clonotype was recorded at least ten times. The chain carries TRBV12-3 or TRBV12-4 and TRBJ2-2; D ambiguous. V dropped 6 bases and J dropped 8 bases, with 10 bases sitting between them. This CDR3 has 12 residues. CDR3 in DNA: TGTGCCAGCAGGGGGTCCGGAGGGGAGCTGTTTTTT. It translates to CASRGSGGELFF.

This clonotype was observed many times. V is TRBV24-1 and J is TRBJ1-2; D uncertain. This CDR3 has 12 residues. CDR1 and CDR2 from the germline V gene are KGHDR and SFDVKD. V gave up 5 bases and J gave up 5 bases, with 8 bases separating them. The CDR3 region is CATSASDYGYTF. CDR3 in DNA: TGTGCCACCAGTGCCTCGGATTATGGCTACACCTTC.

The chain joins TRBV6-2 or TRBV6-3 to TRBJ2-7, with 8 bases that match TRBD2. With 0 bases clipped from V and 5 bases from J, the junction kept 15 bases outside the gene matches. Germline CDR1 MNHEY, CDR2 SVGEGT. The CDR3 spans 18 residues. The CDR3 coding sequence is TGTGCCAGCAGTTACTCGATCCGGCTCCGACTAGCGATCGACGAGCAGTACTTC. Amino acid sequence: CASSYSIRLRLAIDEQYF.

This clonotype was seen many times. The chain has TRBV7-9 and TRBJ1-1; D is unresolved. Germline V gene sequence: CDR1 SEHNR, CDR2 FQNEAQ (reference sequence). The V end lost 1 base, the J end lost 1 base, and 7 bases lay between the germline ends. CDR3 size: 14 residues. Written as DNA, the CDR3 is TGTGCCAGCAGCTTAGATTCTTGGAACACTGAAGCTTTCTTT. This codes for CASSLDSWNTEAFF.

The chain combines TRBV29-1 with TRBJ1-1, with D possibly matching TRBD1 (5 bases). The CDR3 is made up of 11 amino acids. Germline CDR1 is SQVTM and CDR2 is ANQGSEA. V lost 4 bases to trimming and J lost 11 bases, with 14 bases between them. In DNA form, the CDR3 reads TGCAGCGTTGCCGGGGCGGGTTGGGCTTTCTTT. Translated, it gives CSVAGAGWAFF.

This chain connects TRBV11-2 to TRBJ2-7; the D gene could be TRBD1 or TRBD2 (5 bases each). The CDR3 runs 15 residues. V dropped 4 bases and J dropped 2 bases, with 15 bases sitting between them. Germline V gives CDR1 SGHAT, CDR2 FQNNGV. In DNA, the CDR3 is TGTGCCAGCAGCTCGGAACCGGGACCCGCCTACGAGCAGTACTTC. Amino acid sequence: CASSSEPGPAYEQYF. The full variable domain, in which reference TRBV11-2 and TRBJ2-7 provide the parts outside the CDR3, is EAGVAQSPRYKIIEKRQSVAFWCNPISGHATLYWYQQILGQGPKLLIQFQNNGVVDDSQLPKDRFSAERLKGVDSTLKIQPAKLEDSAVYLCASSSEPGPAYEQYFGPGTRLTVT.

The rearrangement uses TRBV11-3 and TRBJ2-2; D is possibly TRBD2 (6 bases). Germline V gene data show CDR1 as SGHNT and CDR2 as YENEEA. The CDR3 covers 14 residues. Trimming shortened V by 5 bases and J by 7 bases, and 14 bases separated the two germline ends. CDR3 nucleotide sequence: TGTGCCAGCAGCCCGGGAGAGTCGTACGGGGAGCTGTTTTTT. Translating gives CASSPGESYGELFF.

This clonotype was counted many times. CDR3 in amino acids: CASSEWRGDQPQHF. In DNA, the CDR3 is TGTGCCAGCAGTGAGTGGCGGGGTGATCAGCCCCAGCATTTT. This chain links TRBV2 with TRBJ1-5; D is uncertain. The germline V gene encodes CDR1 SNHLY and CDR2 FYNNEI. This CDR3 region has 14 residues. V shed 3 bases and J shed 5 bases, with 11 bases lying between them.

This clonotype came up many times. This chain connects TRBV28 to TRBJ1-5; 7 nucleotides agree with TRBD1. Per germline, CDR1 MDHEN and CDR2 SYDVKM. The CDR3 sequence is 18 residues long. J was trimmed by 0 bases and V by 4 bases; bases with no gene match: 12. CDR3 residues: CASSSPFDREYSNQPQHF. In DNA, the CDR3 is TGTGCCAGCAGTTCCCCGTTTGACAGGGAGTATAGCAATCAGCCCCAGCATTTT.

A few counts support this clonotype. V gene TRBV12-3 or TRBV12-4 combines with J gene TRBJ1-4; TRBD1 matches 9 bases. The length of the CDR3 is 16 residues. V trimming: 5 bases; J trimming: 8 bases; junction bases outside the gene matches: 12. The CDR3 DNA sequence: TGTGCCAGCAGTGCACTCCCGGGACAGGGACGAGAAAAACTGTTTTTT. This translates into CASSALPGQGREKLFF.

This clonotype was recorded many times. CDR3 bases: TGCAGTGCTAGCTTCAGGGCCAGCTCCTACGAGCAGTACTTC. Protein sequence: CSASFRASSYEQYF. J is TRBJ2-7 and V is TRBV20-1, with D perhaps TRBD1 (5 bases). CDR3 size: 14 residues. Germline loops: CDR1 DFQATT, CDR2 SNEGSKA (reference sequence). V lost 3 bases and J lost 0, with 12 bases in between.

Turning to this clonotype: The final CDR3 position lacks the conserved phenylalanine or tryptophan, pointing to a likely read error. As DNA, the CDR3 is TGTGCCAGCTCATCACGGACAGACACTGAAGCTTTCCTT. Its translation: CASSSRTDTEAFL. The rearrangement joins TRBV18 to TRBJ1-1, with a tentative D call TRBD1 (6 bases). Trimming removed 5 bases from V and 3 bases from J, with 10 bases in between. CDR1 and CDR2 (germline): KGHSH, LQKENI. This CDR3 comprises 13 residues.